These 14 T cell receptor beta chains originate from one sample sequenced in a study of blood T cells in healthy people across ages (dated by TCRdb to 2015 to 2017). The library was generated by 5' RACE. The instrument was an Illumina HiSeq 2500. A second PCR of roughly 7 to 11 cycles was performed with a sample-barcoded 5' primer and a J-beta primer mix. In-frame beta chains were kept once TCRdb had trimmed the public reads at Q25 with fastp and called clones with MiXCR. Rows with one shared CDR3 protein collapse into an entry with the most common genes and DNA. The sample has approximately 600,000 distinct CDR3 sequences on record, 45% to 65% of them singletons. Clones ranked in the top ten supply approximately 37% of the sample. The sequenced sample consisted of blood. The source of these receptors is a man aged 55 to 69 in good health.

The chain combines TRBV7-2 with TRBJ2-1; D may correspond to TRBD1 or TRBD2 (5 bases each). The V gene lost 5 bases and the J gene lost 13 bases, with 15 bases spanning the gap. Looked up from germline, CDR1 is SGHTA and CDR2 is FQGNSA. The CDR3 loop spans 12 amino acids. The CDR3 DNA is TGTGCCAGCAGCCCAGGAATTGGGGGTCAGTTCTTC. Residues: CASSPGIGGQFF. The complete variable domain, with remaining parts taken from reference TRBV7-2 and TRBJ2-1, reads GAGVSQSPSNKVTEKGKDVELRCDPISGHTALYWYRQSLGQGLEFLIYFQGNSAPDKSGLPSDRFSAERTGGSVSTLTIQRTQQEDSAVYLCASSPGIGGQFFGPGTRLTVL.

A remark on this clonotype: A much more abundant neighbour one base away suggests this may be a read error. J is TRBJ2-7 and V is TRBV6-2 or TRBV6-3, with 10 bases aligning to TRBD1. The CDR3 sequence is 16 residues long. Germline CDR1 and CDR2: MNHEY and SVGEGT. CDR3 amino acids: CASSYSGTGDSYEQYF. The CDR3 coding sequence is TGTGCCAGCAGTTACTCCGGGACAGGGGACTCCTATGAGCAGTACTTC.

The table lists this clonotype with a few counts. The genes are TRBV29-1 and TRBJ2-1; weak D call: TRBD2 (7 bases). Per the germline V gene, CDR1 is SQVTM and CDR2 is ANQGSEA. Trimming pared 7 bases from V and 5 bases from J, leaving 12 bases between. The CDR3 has 12 amino acids. CDR3 in DNA: TGCAGCGGATGGGGGGGGCACAATGAGCAGTTCTTC. This encodes CSGWGGHNEQFF.

The CDR3: CASSYPHPPYEQYF. CDR3 DNA sequence: TGTGCCAGCAGTTACCCCCATCCGCCCTACGAGCAGTACTTC. The rearrangement joins TRBV2 to TRBJ2-7; no clear D. V lost 5 bases, J lost 2 bases, and 13 bases lay in between. The CDR3 length is 14 residues. Looked up from germline, CDR1 is SNHLY and CDR2 is FYNNEI.

The chain has TRBV7-2 and TRBJ1-2, with D unclear. The CDR3 totals 14 residues. V was clipped by 5 bases and J by 4 bases, with 14 bases between them. The germline CDR1 and CDR2 sequences are SGHTA and FQGNSA. Written as DNA, the CDR3 is TGTGCCAGCAGCCCAATCTCTAAGGGCTATGGCTACACCTTC. It yields the protein CASSPISKGYGYTF.

CDR3 amino acids: CASSLEGGNPREQFF. DNA of the CDR3: TGCGCCAGCAGCTTGGAGGGGGGCAATCCCCGTGAGCAGTTCTTC. This rearrangement joins TRBV5-1 to TRBJ2-1; D possibly uses TRBD1 or TRBD2 (6 bases each). CDR3 length: 15 amino acids. Germline CDR1 and CDR2: SGHRS and YFSETQ. V dropped 0 bases and J dropped 9 bases, with 16 bases sitting between them.

The rearrangement uses TRBV5-1 and TRBJ2-2, with D unresolved. There are 14 residues in the CDR3. Per germline, CDR1 SGHRS and CDR2 YFSETQ. V lost 6 bases and J 4 bases, leaving 13 bases between the germline ends. This CDR3 reads CASTPTWSTGELFF. The DNA of the CDR3 is TGCGCCAGCACACCCACATGGAGCACCGGGGAGCTGTTTTTT.

The CDR3 DNA sequence: TGTGCCAGCAGTTTACAGGGGCCCAGCTCCTACGAGCAGTACTTC. Protein product: CASSLQGPSSYEQYF. The chain joins TRBV27 to TRBJ2-7, with D perhaps matching TRBD1 (6 bases). V was clipped by 2 bases and J by 0 bases, with 11 bases between them. Per the germline V gene, CDR1 is MNHEY and CDR2 is SMNVEV (reference sequence). This CDR3 has 15 residues.

The CDR3 DNA reads TGCGCCAGCAGCCCGGACAGGGGGTCGGGGAACACTGAAGCTTTCTTT. It yields the protein CASSPDRGSGNTEAFF. The V and J genes are TRBV5-1 and TRBJ1-1, with 10 bases identical to TRBD1. Trimming cost V 4 bases and J 1 base; bases outside gene matches: 7. Germline lookup yields CDR1 SGHRS and CDR2 YFSETQ. This CDR3 region has 16 residues.

J is TRBJ2-7 and V is TRBV11-2; 9 positions match TRBD2. The J call may be in error: the DNA end matches TRBJ2-5 better. This CDR3 has 14 amino acids. Germline CDR1 is SGHAT and CDR2 is FQNNGV. The CDR3 here is CASSLALRGGTQYF. In DNA, the CDR3 is TGTGCCAGCAGCTTAGCGTTGCGGGGGGGGACCCAGTACTTC.

The V and J genes are TRBV20-1 and TRBJ2-5; no definite D call. The V end lost 3 bases, the J end lost 5 bases, and 10 bases lay between the germline ends. CDR1 and CDR2 from the germline V gene are DFQATT and SNEGSKA (reference sequence). The CDR3 sequence is 12 residues long. CDR3 nucleotide sequence: TGCAGTGCTAGTGGGGTCGACGAGACCCAGTACTTC. Encoded protein: CSASGVDETQYF.

The chain is built from TRBV6-6 and TRBJ2-7, with 9 bases fitting TRBD1. With the DNA end fitting TRBJ2-5 better, the J assignment may be wrong. The CDR3 has 15 residues. CDR1 MNHNY and CDR2 SVGAGI come from the germline V gene (reference sequence). This CDR3 reads CASSYSGQGEETQYF. The DNA of the CDR3 is TGTGCCAGCAGTTACTCGGGACAGGGTGAAGAGACCCAGTACTTC.

The chain has TRBV20-1 and TRBJ2-5; D possibly corresponds to TRBD2 (5 bases). The J call is uncertain, as TRBJ2-4 better fits the DNA end. Germline V gene data show CDR1 as DFQATT and CDR2 as SNEGSKA (reference sequence). The CDR3 consists of 12 residues. In DNA, the CDR3 is TGCAGTGCTCAGAGGGCCGGGAACATTCAGTACTTC. As protein: CSAQRAGNIQYF.

V usage is TRBV2 and J usage is TRBJ2-7; 10 bases fit TRBD2. V lost 0 bases and J lost 10; bases outside the gene matches: 12. Looked up from germline, CDR1 is SNHLY and CDR2 is FYNNEI. The CDR3 has 16 amino acids. The CDR3 DNA sequence: TGTGCCAGCAGTGAAGCCAGCGGGGGGGCCGGAGAGACACAGTACTTC. As protein: CASSEASGGAGETQYF.